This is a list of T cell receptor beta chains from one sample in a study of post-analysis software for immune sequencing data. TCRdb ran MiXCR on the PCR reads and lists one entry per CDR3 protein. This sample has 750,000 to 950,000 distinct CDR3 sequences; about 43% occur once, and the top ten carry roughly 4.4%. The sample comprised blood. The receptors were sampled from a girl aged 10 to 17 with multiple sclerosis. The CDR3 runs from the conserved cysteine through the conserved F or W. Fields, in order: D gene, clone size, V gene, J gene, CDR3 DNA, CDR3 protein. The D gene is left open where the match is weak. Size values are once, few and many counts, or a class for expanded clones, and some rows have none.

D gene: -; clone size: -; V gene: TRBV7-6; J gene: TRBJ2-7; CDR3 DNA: TGTGCCAGCAGCTTAGAAGCGGGCCCAAACTACGAGCAGTACTTC; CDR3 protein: CASSLEAGPNYEQYF
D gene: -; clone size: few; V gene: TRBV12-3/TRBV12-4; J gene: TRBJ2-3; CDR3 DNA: TGTGCCAGCAGTTCCTTGGGCCGAAGCACAGATACGCAGTATTTT; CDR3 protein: CASSSLGRSTDTQYF
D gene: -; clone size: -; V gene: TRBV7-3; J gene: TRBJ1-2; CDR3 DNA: TGTGCCAGCAGCATGGACGGTTATGGCTACACCTTC; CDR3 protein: CASSMDGYGYTF
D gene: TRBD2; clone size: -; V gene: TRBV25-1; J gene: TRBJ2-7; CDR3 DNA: TGTGCCACCTCCCGGGGAGGGACGGCCTACGAGCAGTACTTC; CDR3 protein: CATSRGGTAYEQYF
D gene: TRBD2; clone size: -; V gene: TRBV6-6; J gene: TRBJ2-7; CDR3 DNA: TGTGCCAGCAGTTACGTGGCGGGAGGGCCACCTGAGCAGTACTTC; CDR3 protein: CASSYVAGGPPEQYF
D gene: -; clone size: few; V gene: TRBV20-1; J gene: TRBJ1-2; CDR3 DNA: TGCAGTGTCAAAGGGGCGTCGGAATATGGCTACACCTTC; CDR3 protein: CSVKGASEYGYTF
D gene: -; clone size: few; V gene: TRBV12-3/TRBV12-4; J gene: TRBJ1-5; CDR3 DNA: TGTGCCAGCAGGCGTGGGGGGGGCAATCAGCCCCAGCATTTT; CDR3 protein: CASRRGGGNQPQHF
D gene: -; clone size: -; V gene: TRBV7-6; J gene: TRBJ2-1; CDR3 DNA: TGTGCCAGCAGCTTAGAAGTTGCGGAGCTCTCCTACAATGAGCAGTTCTTC; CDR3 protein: CASSLEVAELSYNEQFF
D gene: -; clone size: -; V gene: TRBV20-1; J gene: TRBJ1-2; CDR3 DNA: TGCAGTGCTAGTACAGGGCCCTATGGCTACACCTTC; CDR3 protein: CSASTGPYGYTF
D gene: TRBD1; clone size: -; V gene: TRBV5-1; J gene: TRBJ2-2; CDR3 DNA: TGCGCCAGCAGCCCGGGACAGGGTGTGTGGACCGGGGAGCTGTTTTTT; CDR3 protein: CASSPGQGVWTGELFF
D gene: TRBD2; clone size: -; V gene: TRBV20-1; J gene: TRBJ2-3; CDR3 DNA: TGCAGTGCTAAAGGGAGTAGCGGGAGAGGAGATACGCAGTATTTT; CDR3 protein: CSAKGSSGRGDTQYF
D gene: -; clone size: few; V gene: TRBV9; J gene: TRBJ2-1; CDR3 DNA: TGTGCCAGCAGCTCTGGGCATGAGCAGTTCTTC; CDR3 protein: CASSSGHEQFF
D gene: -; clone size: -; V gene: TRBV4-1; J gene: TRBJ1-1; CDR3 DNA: TGCGCCAGCAGCCAAGATCTAAGAGAAGCTTTCTTT; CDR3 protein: CASSQDLREAFF
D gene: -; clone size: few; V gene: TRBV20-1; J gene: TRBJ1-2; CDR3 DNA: TGCAGTGCTAGAGGGGACTTTGGCTACACCTTC; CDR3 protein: CSARGDFGYTF
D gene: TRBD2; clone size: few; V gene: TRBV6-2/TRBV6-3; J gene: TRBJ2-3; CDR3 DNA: TGTGCCAGCGGGACTAGCGGGCCTCAGGATACGCAGTATTTT; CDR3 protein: CASGTSGPQDTQYF
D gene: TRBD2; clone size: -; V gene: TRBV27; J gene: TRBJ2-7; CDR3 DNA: TGTGCCAGCAGCAAACTTAGCGGGCGCGATCACTACGAGCAGTACTTC; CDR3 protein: CASSKLSGRDHYEQYF
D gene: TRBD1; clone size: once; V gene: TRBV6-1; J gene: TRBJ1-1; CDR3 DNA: TGTGCCAGCAGTGCTGGACAGGGACGGAACACTGAAGCTTTCTTT; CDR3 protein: CASSAGQGRNTEAFF
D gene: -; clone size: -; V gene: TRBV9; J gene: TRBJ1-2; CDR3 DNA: TGTGCCAGCAGCGTAGCCGGGGAGGTCTATGGCTACACCTTC; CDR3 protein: CASSVAGEVYGYTF
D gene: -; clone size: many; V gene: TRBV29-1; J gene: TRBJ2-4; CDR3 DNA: TGCAGCGTGCTGAGCTTGGCCGGGGATCTAAACATTCAGTACTTC; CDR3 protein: CSVLSLAGDLNIQYF
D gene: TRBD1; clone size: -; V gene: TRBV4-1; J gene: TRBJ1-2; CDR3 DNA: TGCGCCAGCAGCCAAGCAGACAGGGTTGGGGTTGGCTACACCTTC; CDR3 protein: CASSQADRVGVGYTF
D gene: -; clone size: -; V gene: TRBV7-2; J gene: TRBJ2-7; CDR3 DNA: TGTGCCAGCAGCTTAGGGGCGGATCAAGTCTACGAGCAGTACTTC; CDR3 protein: CASSLGADQVYEQYF
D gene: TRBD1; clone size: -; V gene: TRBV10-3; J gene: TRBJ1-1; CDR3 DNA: TGTGCCATCAGCGGGGGAGGGACAGCTGAAGCTTTCTTT; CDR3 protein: CAISGGGTAEAFF
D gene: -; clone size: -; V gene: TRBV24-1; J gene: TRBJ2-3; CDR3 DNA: TGTGCCACCGCCCCCGCGGACGGGAGTACAGATACGCAGTATTTT; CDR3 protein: CATAPADGSTDTQYF
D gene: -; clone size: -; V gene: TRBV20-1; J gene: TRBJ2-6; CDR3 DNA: TGCAGTGCTCCGCACCCCGGGGCTGGGGCCAACGTCCTGACTTTC; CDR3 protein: CSAPHPGAGANVLTF
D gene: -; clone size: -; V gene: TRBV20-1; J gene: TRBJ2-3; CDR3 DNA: TGCAGTGCTAGCGGGGGTGGCGCTAGCACAGATACGCAGTATTTT; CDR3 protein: CSASGGGASTDTQYF
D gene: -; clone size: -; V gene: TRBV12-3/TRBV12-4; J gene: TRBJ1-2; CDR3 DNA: TGTGCCAGCAGCCGGACAACAGGGCTCATCCCCTATGGCTACACCTTC; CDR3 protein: CASSRTTGLIPYGYTF